In this sample, the clone carrying this TCR beta chain turned up a few times. Its target is not known. In the PCR, 60 Vbeta and 13 Jbeta primers were used. TCRdb's copy holds only in-frame clones and misses some; the assay was immunoSEQ multiplex PCR. The sample yields roughly 87,000 clones, roughly 80% seen once. The CDR3 extends over 16 amino acids. V dropped 0 bases and J dropped 3; count of bases not matched to a gene: 7. Per the germline V gene, CDR1 is SGHRS and CDR2 is YFSETQ. These data come from a study of cytomegalovirus exposure and HLA in healthy donors. Study observations and caveats: Prior analysis indicated that the majority of TCR beta V segments exhibited productivity approximately 87% or approximately 30% of the time.

The sample was PBMCs. The J gene is TRBJ2-7, the V gene TRBV5-1; 9 bases agree with TRBD1. This TCR was sampled from a woman between 40 and 50 years old in good health and CMV-seropositive. The chain's CDR3 is CASSLAQGTGNYEQYF. The CDR3, as DNA: TGCGCCAGCAGCTTGGCTCAGGGGACAGGGAACTACGAGCAGTACTTC.